Each of the 5 T cell receptor beta chains below was sequenced from the same sample in a study of cytotoxic CD8 clonotypes in ibrutinib-treated CLL. Sequencing used immunoSEQ multiplex PCR; TCRdb keeps in-frame clones, though not all of them. The table shows 330,000 or so clones, with roughly 67% occurring only once. Here the sequenced sample was PBMCs, taken after 36 months of ibrutinib treatment. The receptors come from a human donor with chronic lymphocytic leukemia.

This clone was counted between two and nine times. The chain has TRBV18 and TRBJ2-7; 7 nucleotides align to TRBD1. Germline-derived CDR1 and CDR2 are KGHSH and LQKENI. The ends lost 0 bases at V and 0 bases at J; junction bases unmatched: 5. The CDR3 runs 16 residues. CDR3 nucleotide sequence: TGTGCCAGCTCACCACCGGACAGGTTGAGCTCCTACGAGCAGTACTTC. Amino acid sequence: CASSPPDRLSSYEQYF.

The chain combines TRBV28 with TRBJ2-7; a possible D gene is TRBD2 (5 bases). CDR1 and CDR2 from the germline V gene are MDHEN and SYDVKM. V gave up 6 bases and J gave up 6 bases, with 18 bases separating them. The CDR3 loop spans 14 amino acids. CDR3 amino acids: CASSPPLVTGEQYF. The CDR3 bases are TGTGCCAGCAGCCCTCCACTAGTGACTGGCGAGCAGTACTTC.

This clone is a singleton in its sample. In DNA, the CDR3 is TGTGCCAGCAGCTACCGGGACATTCCAGATACGCAGTATTTT. Translation: CASSYRDIPDTQYF. V gene TRBV7-2 combines with J gene TRBJ2-3; TRBD1 might be the D (6 bases). This CDR3 is 14 amino acids long. Trimming took off 4 bases at V and 4 bases at J, with 12 bases between the two ends. CDR1 is SGHTA, CDR2 FQGNSA, per germline.

V gene TRBV15 combines with J gene TRBJ2-7, with D perhaps TRBD2 (6 bases). V dropped 1 base and J dropped 1 base, with 17 bases sitting between them. The germline V gene has CDR1 LNHNV and CDR2 YYDKDF (reference sequence). This CDR3 is 17 amino acids long. CDR3 region: CATSRGVYRDSSYEQYF. Here the CDR3 DNA reads TGTGCCACCAGCAGAGGGGTGTACCGGGACTCTTCCTACGAGCAGTACTTC.

This chain connects TRBV19 to TRBJ2-1, with D hard to call. Between the trimmed V and J ends, which lost 3 bases and 9 bases, there was a span of 12 bases. The CDR3 contains 13 residues. Germline CDR1 is LNHDA and CDR2 is SQIVND (reference sequence). The CDR3 DNA reads TGTGCCAGTAGTATTCAAAGGTTAGCTGAGCAGTTCTTC. Translation: CASSIQRLAEQFF.